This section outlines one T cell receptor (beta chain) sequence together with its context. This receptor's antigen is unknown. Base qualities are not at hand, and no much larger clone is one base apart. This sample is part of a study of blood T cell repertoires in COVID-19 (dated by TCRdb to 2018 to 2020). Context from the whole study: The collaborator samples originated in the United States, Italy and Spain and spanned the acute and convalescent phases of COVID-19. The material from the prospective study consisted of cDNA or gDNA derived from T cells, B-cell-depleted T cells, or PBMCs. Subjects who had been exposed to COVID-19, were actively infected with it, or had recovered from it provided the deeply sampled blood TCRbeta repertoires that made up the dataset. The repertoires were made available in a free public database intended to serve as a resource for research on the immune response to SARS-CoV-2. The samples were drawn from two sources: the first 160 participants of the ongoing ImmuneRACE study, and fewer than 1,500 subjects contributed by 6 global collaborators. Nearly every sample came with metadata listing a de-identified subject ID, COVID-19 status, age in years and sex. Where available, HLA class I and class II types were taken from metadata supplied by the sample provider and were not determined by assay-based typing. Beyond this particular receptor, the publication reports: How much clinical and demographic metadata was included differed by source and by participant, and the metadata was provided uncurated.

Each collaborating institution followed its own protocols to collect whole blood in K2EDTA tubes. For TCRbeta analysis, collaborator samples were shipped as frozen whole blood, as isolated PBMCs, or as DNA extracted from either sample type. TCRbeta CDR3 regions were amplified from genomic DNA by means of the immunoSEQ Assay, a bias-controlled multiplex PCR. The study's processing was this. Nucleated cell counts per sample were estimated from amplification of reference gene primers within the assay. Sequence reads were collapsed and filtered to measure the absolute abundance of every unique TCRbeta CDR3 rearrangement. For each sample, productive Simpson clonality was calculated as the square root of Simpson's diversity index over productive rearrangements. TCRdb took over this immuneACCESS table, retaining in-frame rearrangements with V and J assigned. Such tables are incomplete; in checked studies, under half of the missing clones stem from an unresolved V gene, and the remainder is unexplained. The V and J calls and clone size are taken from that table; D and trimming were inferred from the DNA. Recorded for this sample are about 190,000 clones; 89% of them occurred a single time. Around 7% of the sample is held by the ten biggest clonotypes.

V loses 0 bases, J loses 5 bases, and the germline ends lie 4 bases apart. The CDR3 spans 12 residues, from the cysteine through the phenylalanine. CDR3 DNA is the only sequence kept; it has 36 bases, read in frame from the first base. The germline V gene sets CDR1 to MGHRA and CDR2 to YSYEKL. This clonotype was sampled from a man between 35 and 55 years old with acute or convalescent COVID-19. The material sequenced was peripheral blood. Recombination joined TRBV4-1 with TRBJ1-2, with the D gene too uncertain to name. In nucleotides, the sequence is TGCGCCAGCAGCCAAGACCAGTATGGCTACACCTTC. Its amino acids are CASSQDQYGYTF.